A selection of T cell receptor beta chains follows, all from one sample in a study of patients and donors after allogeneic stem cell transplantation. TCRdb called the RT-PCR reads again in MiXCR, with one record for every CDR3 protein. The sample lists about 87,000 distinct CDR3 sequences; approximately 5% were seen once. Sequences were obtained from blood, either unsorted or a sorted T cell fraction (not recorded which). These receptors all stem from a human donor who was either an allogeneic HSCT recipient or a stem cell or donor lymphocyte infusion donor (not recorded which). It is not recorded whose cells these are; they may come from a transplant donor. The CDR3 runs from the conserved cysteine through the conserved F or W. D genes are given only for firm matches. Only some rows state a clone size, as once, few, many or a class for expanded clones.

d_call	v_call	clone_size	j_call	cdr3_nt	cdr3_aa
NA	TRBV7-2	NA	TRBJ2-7	TGTGCCAGGAGCTCACGACAAGGGGGCGAGCAGTACTTC	CARSSRQGGEQYF
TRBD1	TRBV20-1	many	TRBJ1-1	TGCAGTGCTAGAGACCACAGGGGGGCAACTGAAGCTTTCTTT	CSARDHRGATEAFF
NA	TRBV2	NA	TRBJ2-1	TGTGCCAGCAGAGAATTGTGGCGTAATGAGCAGTTCTTC	CASRELWRNEQFF
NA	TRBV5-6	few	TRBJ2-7	TGTGCCAGCAGCTACTCCGACAGGCTCTACGAGCAGTACTTC	CASSYSDRLYEQYF
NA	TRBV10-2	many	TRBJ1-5	TGCGCCAGCAGTACACAGGGCAATCAGCCCCAGCATTTT	CASSTQGNQPQHF
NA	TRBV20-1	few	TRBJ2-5	TGCAGTGCTAGGGGGACTTCGGGCCAAGAGACCCAGTACTTC	CSARGTSGQETQYF
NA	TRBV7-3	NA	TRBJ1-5	TGTGCCAGCAGCTCATTAGAAAAGAGCAATCAGCCCCAGCATTTT	CASSSLEKSNQPQHF
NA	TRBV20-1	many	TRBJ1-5	TGCAGTGCTACCGCAGGGGATCAGCCCCAGCATTTT	CSATAGDQPQHF
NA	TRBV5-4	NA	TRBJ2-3	TGTGCCAGCAGATTGGTCGAGGGAGATACGCAGTATTTT	CASRLVEGDTQYF
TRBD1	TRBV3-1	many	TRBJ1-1	TGTGCCAGCAGCCAAGATAAGACAGGGCGAGCTTTCTTT	CASSQDKTGRAFF
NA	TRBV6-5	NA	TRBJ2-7	TGTGCCAGCAGTTACTCGAGCCAGGAGCCCTACGAGCAGTACTTC	CASSYSSQEPYEQYF
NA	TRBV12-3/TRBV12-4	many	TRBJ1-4	TGTGCCAGCAGTTTAAATCAGGGGTTTGTATCAACCGCGAATGAAAAACTGTTTTTT	CASSLNQGFVSTANEKLFF
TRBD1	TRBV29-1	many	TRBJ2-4	TGCAGCGCCTCTCCGGGACAGGGATCCGGAAGCATTCAGTACTTC	CSASPGQGSGSIQYF
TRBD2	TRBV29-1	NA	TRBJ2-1	TGCAGCGTTGAAACGGGACTAGCGGGGGGAAATGAGCAGTTCTTC	CSVETGLAGGNEQFF
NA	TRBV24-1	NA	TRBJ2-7	TGTGCCACCAGTGACCCCGGGAGCTACGAGCAGTACTTC	CATSDPGSYEQYF
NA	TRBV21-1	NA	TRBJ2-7	TGTGCCAGCAGCCTCCCCGGGAACGACAGGGGGGCCTTCTACGAGCAGTACTTC	CASSLPGNDRGAFYEQYF